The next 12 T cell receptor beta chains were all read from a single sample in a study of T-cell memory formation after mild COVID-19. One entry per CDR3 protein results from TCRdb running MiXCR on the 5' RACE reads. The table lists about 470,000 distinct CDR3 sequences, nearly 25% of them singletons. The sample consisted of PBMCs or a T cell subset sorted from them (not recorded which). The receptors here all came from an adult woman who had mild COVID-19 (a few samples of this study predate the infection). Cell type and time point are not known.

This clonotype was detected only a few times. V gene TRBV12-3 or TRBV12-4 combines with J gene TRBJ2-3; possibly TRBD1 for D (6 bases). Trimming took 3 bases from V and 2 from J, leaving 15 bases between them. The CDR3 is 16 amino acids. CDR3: CASSFWGKGVTDTQYF. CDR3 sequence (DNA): TGTGCCAGCAGTTTCTGGGGAAAGGGGGTCACAGATACGCAGTATTTT.

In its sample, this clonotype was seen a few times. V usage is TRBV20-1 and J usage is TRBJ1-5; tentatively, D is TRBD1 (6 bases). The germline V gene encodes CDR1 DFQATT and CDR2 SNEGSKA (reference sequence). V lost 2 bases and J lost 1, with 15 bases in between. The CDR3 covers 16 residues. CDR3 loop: CSARSRTDGSNQPQHF. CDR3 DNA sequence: TGCAGTGCTAGAAGTAGGACAGATGGAAGCAATCAGCCCCAGCATTTT.

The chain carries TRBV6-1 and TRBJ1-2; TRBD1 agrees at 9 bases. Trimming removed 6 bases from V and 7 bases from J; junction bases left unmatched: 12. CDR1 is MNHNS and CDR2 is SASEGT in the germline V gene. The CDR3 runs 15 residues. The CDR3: CASSYWTGDTSGYTF. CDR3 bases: TGTGCCAGCAGCTATTGGACAGGGGATACGAGTGGCTACACCTTC.

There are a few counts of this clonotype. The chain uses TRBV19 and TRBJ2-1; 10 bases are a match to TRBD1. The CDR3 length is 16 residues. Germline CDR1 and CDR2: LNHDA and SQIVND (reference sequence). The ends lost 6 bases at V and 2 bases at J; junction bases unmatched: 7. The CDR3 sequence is CASRDRGRSAYNEQFF. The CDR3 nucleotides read TGTGCCAGTAGGGACAGGGGGAGATCGGCCTACAATGAGCAGTTCTTC.

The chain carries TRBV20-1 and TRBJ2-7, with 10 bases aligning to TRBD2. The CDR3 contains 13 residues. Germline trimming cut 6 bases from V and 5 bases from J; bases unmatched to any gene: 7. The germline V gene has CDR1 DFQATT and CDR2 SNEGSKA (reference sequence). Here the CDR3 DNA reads TGCAGTGCAAGACTAGCGGGTATACACGAGCAGTACTTC. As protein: CSARLAGIHEQYF.

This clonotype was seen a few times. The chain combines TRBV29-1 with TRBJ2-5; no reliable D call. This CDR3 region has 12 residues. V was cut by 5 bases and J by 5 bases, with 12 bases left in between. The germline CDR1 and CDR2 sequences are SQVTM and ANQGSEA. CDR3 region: CSVRRKEETQYF. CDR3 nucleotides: TGCAGCGTTCGACGAAAGGAGGAGACCCAGTACTTC.

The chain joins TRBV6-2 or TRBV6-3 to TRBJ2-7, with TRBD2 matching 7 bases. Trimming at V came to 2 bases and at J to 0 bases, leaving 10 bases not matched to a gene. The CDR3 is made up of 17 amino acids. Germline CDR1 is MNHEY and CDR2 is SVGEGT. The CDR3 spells CASSYGSGGPFSYEQYF. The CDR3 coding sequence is TGTGCCAGCAGTTACGGGTCGGGGGGACCCTTCTCCTACGAGCAGTACTTC.

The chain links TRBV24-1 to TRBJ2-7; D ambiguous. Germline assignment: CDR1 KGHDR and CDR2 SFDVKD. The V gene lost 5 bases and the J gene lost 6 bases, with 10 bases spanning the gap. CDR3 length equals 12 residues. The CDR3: CATSAGTSEQYF. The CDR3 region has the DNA TGTGCCACCAGTGCTGGTACGTCCGAGCAGTACTTC.

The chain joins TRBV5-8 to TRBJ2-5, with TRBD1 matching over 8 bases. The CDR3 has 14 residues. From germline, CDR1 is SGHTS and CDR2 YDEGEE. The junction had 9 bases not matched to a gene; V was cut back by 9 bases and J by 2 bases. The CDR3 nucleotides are TGTGCCATGTTACGTGACAGGGGTCAAGAGACCCAGTACTTC. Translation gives CAMLRDRGQETQYF.

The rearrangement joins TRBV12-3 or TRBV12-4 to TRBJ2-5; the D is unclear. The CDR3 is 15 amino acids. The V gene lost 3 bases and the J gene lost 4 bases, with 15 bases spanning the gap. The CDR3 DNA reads TGTGCCAGCAGTTTTGGGCAGTCAAACCCAGAGACCCAGTACTTC. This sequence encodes CASSFGQSNPETQYF.

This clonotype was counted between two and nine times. CDR3 loop: CSARPNLQGKDSYNEQFF. The CDR3 DNA is TGCAGTGCTAGACCCAACCTACAGGGAAAAGACTCCTACAATGAGCAGTTCTTC. The chain recombines TRBV20-1 with TRBJ2-1; a weak D match, TRBD1 (6 bases). The CDR3 is 18 amino acids. V was shortened by 2 bases and J by 0 bases, with 20 bases between the two germline ends. Germline-derived CDR1 and CDR2 are DFQATT and SNEGSKA (reference sequence).

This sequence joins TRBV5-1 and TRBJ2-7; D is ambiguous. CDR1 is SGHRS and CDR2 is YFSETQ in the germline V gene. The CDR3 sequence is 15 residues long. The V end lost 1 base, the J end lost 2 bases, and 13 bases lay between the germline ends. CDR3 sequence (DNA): TGCGCCAGCAGCTTGTGGTCCGCTACTACCTACGAGCAGTACTTC. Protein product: CASSLWSATTYEQYF.